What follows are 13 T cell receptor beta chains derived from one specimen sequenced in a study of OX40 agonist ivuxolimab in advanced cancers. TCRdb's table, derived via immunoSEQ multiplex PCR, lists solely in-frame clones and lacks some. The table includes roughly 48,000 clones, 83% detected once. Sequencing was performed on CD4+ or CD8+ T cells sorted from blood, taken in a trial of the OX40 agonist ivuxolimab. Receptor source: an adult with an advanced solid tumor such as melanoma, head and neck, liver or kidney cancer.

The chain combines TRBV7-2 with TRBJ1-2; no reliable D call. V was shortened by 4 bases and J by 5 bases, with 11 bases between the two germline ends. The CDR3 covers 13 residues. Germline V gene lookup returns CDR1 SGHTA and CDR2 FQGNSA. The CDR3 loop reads CASSSGIGYGYTF. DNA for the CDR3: TGTGCCAGCAGCTCTGGGATCGGATATGGCTACACCTTC.

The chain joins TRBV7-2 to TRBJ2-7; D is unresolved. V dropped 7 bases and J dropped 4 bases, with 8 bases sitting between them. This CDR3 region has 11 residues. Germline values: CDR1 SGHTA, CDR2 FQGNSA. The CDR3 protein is CASMLEYEQYF. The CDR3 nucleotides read TGTGCCAGCATGCTGGAATACGAGCAGTACTTC.

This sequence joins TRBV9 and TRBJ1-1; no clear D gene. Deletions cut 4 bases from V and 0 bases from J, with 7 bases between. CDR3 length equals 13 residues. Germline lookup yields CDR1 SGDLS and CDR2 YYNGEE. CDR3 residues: CASSRQLNTEAFF. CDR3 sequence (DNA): TGTGCCAGCAGCCGTCAATTGAACACTGAAGCTTTCTTT.

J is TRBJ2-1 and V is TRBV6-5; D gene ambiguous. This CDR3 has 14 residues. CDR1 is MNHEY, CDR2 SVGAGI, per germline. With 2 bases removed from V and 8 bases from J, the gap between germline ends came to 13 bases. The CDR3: CASSYPAGRDEQFF. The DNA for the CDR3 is TGTGCCAGCAGTTACCCGGCAGGCCGCGATGAGCAGTTCTTC.

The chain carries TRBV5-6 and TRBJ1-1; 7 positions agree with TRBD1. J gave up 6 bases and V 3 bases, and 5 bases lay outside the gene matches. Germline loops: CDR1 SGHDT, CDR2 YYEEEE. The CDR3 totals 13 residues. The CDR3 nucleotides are TGTGCCAGCAGCTCGGACAGGAGACCTGAAGCTTTCTTT. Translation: CASSSDRRPEAFF.

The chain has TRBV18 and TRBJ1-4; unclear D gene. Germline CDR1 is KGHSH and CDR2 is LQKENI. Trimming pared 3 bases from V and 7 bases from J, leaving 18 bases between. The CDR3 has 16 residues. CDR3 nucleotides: TGTGCCAGCTCACCTCAAGGACCGAGCTCTGGTGAAAAACTGTTTTTT. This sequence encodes CASSPQGPSSGEKLFF.

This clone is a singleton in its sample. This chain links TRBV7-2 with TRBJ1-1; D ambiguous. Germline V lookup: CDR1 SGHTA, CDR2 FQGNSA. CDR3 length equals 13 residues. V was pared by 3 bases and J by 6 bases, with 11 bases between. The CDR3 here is CASSFSGVPEAFF. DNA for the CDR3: TGTGCCAGCAGCTTCTCCGGGGTCCCTGAAGCTTTCTTT.

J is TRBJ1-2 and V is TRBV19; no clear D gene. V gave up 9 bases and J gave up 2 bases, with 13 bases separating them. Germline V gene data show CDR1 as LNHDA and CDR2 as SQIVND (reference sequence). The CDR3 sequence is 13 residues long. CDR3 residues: CASLDRRNYGYTF. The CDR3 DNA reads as TGTGCCAGCCTAGATCGACGGAACTATGGCTACACCTTC. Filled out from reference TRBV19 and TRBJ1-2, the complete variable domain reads DGGITQSPKYLFRKEGQNVTLSCEQNLNHDAMYWYRQDPGQGLRLIYYSQIVNDFQKGDIAEGYSVSREKKESFPLTVTSAQKNPTAFYLCASLDRRNYGYTFGSGTRLTVV.

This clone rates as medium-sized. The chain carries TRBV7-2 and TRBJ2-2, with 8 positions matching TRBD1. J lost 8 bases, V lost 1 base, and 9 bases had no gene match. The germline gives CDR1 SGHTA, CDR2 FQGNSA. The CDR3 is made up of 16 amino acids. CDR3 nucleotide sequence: TGTGCCAGCAGCTTAGGACCTCAGGGGGCGTCGGGGGAGCTGTTTTTT. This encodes CASSLGPQGASGELFF.

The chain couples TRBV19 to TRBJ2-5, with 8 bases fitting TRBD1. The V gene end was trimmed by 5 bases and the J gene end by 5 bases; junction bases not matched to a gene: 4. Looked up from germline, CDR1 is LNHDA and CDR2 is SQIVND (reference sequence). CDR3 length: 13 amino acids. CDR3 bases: TGTGCCAGTAGTTCAGGGGGCGGGGAGACCCAGTACTTC. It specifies CASSSGGGETQYF.

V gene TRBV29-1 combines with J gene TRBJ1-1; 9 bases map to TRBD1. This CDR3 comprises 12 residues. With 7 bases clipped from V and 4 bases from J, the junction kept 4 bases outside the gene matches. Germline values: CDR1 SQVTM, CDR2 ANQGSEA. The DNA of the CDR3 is TGCAGCGCCGGACAGGGGATCACTGAAGCTTTCTTT. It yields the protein CSAGQGITEAFF.

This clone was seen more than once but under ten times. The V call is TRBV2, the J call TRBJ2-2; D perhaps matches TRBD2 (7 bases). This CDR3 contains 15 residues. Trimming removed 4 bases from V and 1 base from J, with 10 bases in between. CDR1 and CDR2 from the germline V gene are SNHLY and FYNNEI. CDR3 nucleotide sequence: TGTGCCAGCAGTGGCGGGGGCCTGAACACCGGGGAGCTGTTTTTT. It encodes CASSGGGLNTGELFF.

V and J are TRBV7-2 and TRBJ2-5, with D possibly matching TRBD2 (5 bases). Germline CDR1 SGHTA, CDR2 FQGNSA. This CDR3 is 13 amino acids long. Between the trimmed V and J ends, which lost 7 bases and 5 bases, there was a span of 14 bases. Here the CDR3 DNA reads TGTGCCAGCAACCGGGGTGCAAGGGAGACCCAGTACTTC. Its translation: CASNRGARETQYF.